This T cell receptor (beta chain) was sequenced for a study of T cells in Graves' hyperthyroidism and ophthalmopathy. Study at large: The blood sample was taken at first diagnosis, before treatment began.

V was trimmed by 4 bases and J by 1 base, leaving 10 bases between them. The CDR3 is made up of 14 amino acids. The study, taken as a whole, reports: Stable hyperthyroidism and ophthalmopathy were separated using 13 V-J signatures.

Hyperthyroidism patients were newly diagnosed, had disease duration under 2 months, and were aged 18 to 65 years. Extraction of PBMCs used roughly 9.3 ml of fresh peripheral blood. This clonotype appeared once. Its antigen is not known. The CDR3 regions of TCR beta were amplified from RNA transcripts. The TCR CDR3 first-round RT-PCR relied on the HTBI primer set. Via MiXCR, TCRdb re-called the multiplex PCR reads, giving one row per CDR3 protein. The sample holds roughly 380,000 distinct CDR3 sequences, approximately 13% seen once. The J gene is TRBJ1-1, the V gene TRBV12-3 or TRBV12-4; D may be TRBD1 (5 bases). The specimen sequenced was blood. The receptor was isolated from a woman aged 60-70 years with Graves' hyperthyroidism. The CDR3 loop is CASSSGRTNTEAFF. In DNA, the CDR3 is TGTGCCAGCAGTTCGGGACGGACGAACACTGAAGCTTTCTTT.